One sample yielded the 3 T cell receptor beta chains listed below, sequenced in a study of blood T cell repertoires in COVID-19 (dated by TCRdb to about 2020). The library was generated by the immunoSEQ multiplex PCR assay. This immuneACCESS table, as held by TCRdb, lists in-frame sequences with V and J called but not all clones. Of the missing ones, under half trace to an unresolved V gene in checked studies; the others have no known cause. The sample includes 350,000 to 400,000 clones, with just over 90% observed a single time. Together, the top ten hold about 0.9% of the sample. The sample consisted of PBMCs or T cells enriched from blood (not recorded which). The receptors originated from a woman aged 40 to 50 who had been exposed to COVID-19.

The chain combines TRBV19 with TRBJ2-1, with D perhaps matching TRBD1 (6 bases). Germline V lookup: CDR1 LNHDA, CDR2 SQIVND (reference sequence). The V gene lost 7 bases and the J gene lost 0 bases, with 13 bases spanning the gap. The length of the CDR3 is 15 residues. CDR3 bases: TGTGCCAGTACGAAGGACAGTAGCTCCTACAATGAGCAGTTCTTC. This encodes CASTKDSSSYNEQFF.

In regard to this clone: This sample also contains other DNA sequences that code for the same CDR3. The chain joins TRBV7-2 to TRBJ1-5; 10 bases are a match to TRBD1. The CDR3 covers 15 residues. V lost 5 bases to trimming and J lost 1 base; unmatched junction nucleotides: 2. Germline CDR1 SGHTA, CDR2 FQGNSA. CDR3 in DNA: TGTGCCAGCAGCCGGGACAGGGGAAGCAATCAGCCCCAGCATTTT. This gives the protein CASSRDRGSNQPQHF.

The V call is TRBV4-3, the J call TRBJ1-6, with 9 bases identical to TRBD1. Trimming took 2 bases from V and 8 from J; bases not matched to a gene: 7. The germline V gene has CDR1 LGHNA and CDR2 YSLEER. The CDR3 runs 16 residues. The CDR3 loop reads CASSQLAGTGHSPLHF. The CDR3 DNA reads TGCGCCAGCAGCCAACTTGCAGGGACAGGGCATTCACCCCTCCACTTT.